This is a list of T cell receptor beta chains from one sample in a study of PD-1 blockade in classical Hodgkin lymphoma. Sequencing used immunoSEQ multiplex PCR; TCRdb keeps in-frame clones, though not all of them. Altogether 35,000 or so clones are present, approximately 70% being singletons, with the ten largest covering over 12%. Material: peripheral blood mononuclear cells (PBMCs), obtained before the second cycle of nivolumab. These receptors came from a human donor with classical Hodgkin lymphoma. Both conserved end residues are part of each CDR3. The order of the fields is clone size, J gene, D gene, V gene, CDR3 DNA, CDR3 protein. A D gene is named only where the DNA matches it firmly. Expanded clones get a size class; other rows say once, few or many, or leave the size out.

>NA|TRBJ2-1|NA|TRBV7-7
TGTGCCAGCAGCTTAGTTCCCGGGACCAACAATGAGCAGTTCTTC
CASSLVPGTNNEQFF
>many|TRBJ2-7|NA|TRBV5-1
TGCGCCAGCAGCTTGGAGGGGTACGAGCAGTACTTC
CASSLEGYEQYF
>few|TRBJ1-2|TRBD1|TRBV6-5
TGTGCCAGCAGGGACAGGGACCGGGACTATGGCTACACCTTC
CASRDRDRDYGYTF
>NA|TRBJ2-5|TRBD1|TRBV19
TGTGCCAGTAGTATGGGGGACAGTGACCAAGAGACCCAGTACTTC
CASSMGDSDQETQYF
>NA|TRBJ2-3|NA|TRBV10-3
TGTGCCATAGCAGGTACTAGCACAGATACGCAGTATTTT
CAIAGTSTDTQYF
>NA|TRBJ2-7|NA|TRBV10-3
TGTGCCATCAGTGAGAGGGCCTACGAGCAGTACTTC
CAISERAYEQYF
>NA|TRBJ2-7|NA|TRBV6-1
TGTGCCAGCAGCAGCAACCCTGGCATAGTGCGCGAGCAGTACTTC
CASSSNPGIVREQYF
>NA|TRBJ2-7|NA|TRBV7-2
TGTGCCAGCAGCTTAGGTGGAGGACCGGCGTACGAGCAGTACTTC
CASSLGGGPAYEQYF
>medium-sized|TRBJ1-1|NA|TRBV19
TGTGCCAGTACCTCGGGTTTTAACACTGAAGCTTTCTTT
CASTSGFNTEAFF
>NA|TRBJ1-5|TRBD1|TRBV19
TGTGCCAGTAGTATAGTAGGGGGGCAGGGGGCTAATCAGCCCCAGCATTTT
CASSIVGGQGANQPQHF
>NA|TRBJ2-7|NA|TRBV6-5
TGTGCCAGCAGTAACCGACATTACGAGCAGTACTTC
CASSNRHYEQYF
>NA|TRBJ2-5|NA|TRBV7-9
TGTGCCAGCAGCTTTATCGGCCGGGACACTAAAGAGACCCAGTACTTC
CASSFIGRDTKETQYF
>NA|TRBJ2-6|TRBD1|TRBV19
TGTGCCAGTAGCTCAGGGGGCTCTGGGGCCAACGTCCTGACTTTC
CASSSGGSGANVLTF
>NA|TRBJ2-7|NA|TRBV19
TGTGCCAGTAGTAGACAAACAGGGCTGAGCGAGCAGTACTTC
CASSRQTGLSEQYF
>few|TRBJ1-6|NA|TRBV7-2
TGTGCCAGCAGCCCGCGGGACTATAATTCACCCCTCCACTTT
CASSPRDYNSPLHF
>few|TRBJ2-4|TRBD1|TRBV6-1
TGTGCCACATCCCCCCGGGACAGGGAAGGGAATCAGTACTTC
CATSPRDREGNQYF
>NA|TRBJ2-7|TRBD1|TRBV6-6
TGTGCCAGCAGTTACTCCGCAGGGGGCGGATACGAGCAGTACTTC
CASSYSAGGGYEQYF
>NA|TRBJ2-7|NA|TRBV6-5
TGTGCCAGCAACGGGGGAAGTTGGCCTAGTGAGCAGTACTTC
CASNGGSWPSEQYF
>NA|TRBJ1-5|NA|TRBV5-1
TGCGCCAGCAGCTTGACGGGTAGCAGCAATCAGCCCCAGCATTTT
CASSLTGSSNQPQHF
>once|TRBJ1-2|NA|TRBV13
TGTGCCAGCAGTCCAGACGGTGGCAACTATGGCTACACCTTC
CASSPDGGNYGYTF
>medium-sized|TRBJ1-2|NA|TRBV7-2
TGTGCCAGCAGACTAGGGATTAACTATGGCTACACCTTC
CASRLGINYGYTF
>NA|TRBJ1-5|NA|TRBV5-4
TGTGCCAGCAGCCATGGTGAGGGGGGTGATAGCAATCAGCCCCAGCATTTT
CASSHGEGGDSNQPQHF
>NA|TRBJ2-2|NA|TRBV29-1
TGCAGCGTTGGAGGGAGCGGCACCGGGGAGCTGTTTTTT
CSVGGSGTGELFF
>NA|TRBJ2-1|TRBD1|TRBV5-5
TGTGCCAGCAGCGGGACAGCCTCCTACAATGAGCAGTTCTTC
CASSGTASYNEQFF
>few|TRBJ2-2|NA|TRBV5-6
TGTGCCAGCAGCTTGCCGAGGGGAGGTAGCACCGGGGAGCTGTTTTTT
CASSLPRGGSTGELFF
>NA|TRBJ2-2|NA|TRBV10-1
TGCGCCAGCAGTTTTCCGGGGAATCAGTACCCCGGGGAGCTGTTTTTT
CASSFPGNQYPGELFF
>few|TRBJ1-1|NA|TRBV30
TGTGCCTGGAGCGGGGGGATAATGAACACTGAAGCTTTCTTT
CAWSGGIMNTEAFF
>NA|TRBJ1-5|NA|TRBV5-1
TGCGCCAGCAGCCCGGGACACGGCGGGATAGGCAATCAGCCCCAGCATTTT
CASSPGHGGIGNQPQHF
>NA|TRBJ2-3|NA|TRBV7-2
TGTGCCAGCAGAAAGGACGGTCCCACAGATACGCAGTATTTT
CASRKDGPTDTQYF
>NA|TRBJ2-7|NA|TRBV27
TGTGCCAGCAGGAGGCGGGGACTTGGACACGAGCAGTACTTC
CASRRRGLGHEQYF
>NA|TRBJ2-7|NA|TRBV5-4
TGTGCCAGCAGCTTGGCCGGGACAATCCCCTACGAGCAGTACTTC
CASSLAGTIPYEQYF
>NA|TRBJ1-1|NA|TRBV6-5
TGTGCCAGCAGTTATCTAGGGAACACTGAAGCTTTCTTT
CASSYLGNTEAFF
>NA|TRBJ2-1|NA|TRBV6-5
TGTGCGACGAAGCTCGGATTAGCCTTGAATGAGCAGTTCTTC
CATKLGLALNEQFF
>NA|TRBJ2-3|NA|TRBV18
TGTGCCAGCTCACCACGACGGTTGCAGGATACGCAGTATTTT
CASSPRRLQDTQYF
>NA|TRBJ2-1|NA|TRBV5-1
TGCGCCAGCAGTCGTGCCGGCAGCTCCTACAATGAGCAGTTCTTC
CASSRAGSSYNEQFF
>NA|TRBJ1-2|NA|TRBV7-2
TGTGCCAGCAGCTTAGCCTCGGGGGGGGGTTCCCTTAGAAACCGCTATGGCTACACCTTC
CASSLASGGGSLRNRYGYTF
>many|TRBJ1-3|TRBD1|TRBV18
TGTGCCAGCTCACCCAATCTACAGGGGGCTGGAAACACCATATATTTT
CASSPNLQGAGNTIYF
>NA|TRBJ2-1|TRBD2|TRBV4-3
TGCGCCAGCAGCCGCCAGCGGGAAGGCGCCTACAATGAGCAGTTCTTC
CASSRQREGAYNEQFF
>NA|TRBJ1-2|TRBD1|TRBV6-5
TGTGCCACCGGGACAGGGGGCTTGTATGGCTACACCTTC
CATGTGGLYGYTF
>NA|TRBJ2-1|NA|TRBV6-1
TGTGCCAGCCAGACACTAGATTTTTACAATGAGCAGTTCTTC
CASQTLDFYNEQFF
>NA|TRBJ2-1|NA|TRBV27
TGTGCCAGCAGTTTACGGGAAAGCTCCTACAATGAGCAGTTCTTC
CASSLRESSYNEQFF
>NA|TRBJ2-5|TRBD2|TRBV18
TGTGCCAGCTCACCGAGGACTAGCGGGGGGACTCAAGAGACCCAGTACTTC
CASSPRTSGGTQETQYF
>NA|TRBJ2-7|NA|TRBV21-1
TGTGCCAGCAGCAAAAGGGACAGGGGTCTCTACGAGCAGTACTTC
CASSKRDRGLYEQYF
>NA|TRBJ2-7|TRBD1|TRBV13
TGTGCCAGCAGCCACTCTGGGCAGGGGGCGGGGGAGCAGTACTTC
CASSHSGQGAGEQYF
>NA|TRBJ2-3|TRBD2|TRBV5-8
TGTGCCAGCAGCTTAGCGGGAGGGTACACAGATACGCAGTATTTT
CASSLAGGYTDTQYF
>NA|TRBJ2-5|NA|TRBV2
TGTGCCAGCCCTCCCCAGACCCAGTACTTC
CASPPQTQYF
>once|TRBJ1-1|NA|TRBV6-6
TGTGCCAGCAGTTACGGGTCGGGAAGCACGGCTTTCTTT
CASSYGSGSTAFF
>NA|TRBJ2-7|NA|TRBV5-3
TGTGCCAGAGAGCCCATGCGTCCCTACTACGAGCAGTACTTC
CAREPMRPYYEQYF
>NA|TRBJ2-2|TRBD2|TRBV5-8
TGTGCCAGCAGCCCGGGACTATTTGTTTTGGCCGGGGAGCTGTTTTTT
CASSPGLFVLAGELFF
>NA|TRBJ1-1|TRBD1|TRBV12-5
TGTGCTAGTGGTCCCACAGGGGACACTGAAGCTTTCTTT
CASGPTGDTEAFF
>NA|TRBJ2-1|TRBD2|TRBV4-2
TGTGCCAGCAGCCAAAGGCGGCCCGGACTAGCGGGAATCTCCTACAATGAGCAGTTCTTC
CASSQRRPGLAGISYNEQFF
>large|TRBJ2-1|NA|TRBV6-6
TGTGCCAGCATTTCGGGGCCTGAGCAGTTCTTC
CASISGPEQFF
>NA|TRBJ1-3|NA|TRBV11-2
TGTGCCAGCAGCTTAGGGAGCTCTGGAAACACCATATATTTT
CASSLGSSGNTIYF
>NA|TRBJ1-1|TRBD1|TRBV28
TGTGCCAGCAGAGCTCCGGGACAGGCAAACACTGAAGCTTTCTTT
CASRAPGQANTEAFF
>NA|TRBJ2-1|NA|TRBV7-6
TGTGCCAGCAGCTTCGGAGGGGTTAACGAGCAGTTCTTC
CASSFGGVNEQFF